The clone carrying this T cell receptor beta chain was counted once. Its antigen is as yet unknown. Generated by immunoSEQ multiplex PCR, the TCRdb table keeps only in-frame clones and is missing some. The sample carries roughly 640,000 clones, roughly 70% recorded once. The sample comes from a study of shared clonotypes between healthy human individuals. This CDR3 has 13 amino acids. Trimming pared 1 base from V and 5 bases from J, leaving 8 bases between. Per germline, CDR1 MGHRA and CDR2 YSYEKL. Participating donors were healthy, HIV-negative adults free of recent acute infections or vaccinations. Everyone who donated was a Caucasian adult who lived in Nashville, Tennessee. Findings and limits, study-wide: It was the non-shared clonotypes that had lower generation probabilities than clonotypes shared by all four donors. Since donors were few, the genetic and exposure-history diversity represented was limited.

Specimen: memory CD4+ T cells sorted from blood. Regarding subset: CD45RA-negative fraction. The chain links TRBV4-1 to TRBJ1-1; no firm D call. The TCR sequence derives from a woman in her thirties in good health. The CDR3 DNA reads as TGCGCCAGCAGCCAAGGCACCCTTACTGAAGCTTTCTTT. Translated: CASSQGTLTEAFF.